The TCR beta chain under discussion was sequenced for a study of T-cell memory formation after mild COVID-19. General study points: Later expanders leaned CD4+, whereas clones that contracted between day 15 and 85 were balanced CD4/CD8.

TCRdb ran MiXCR on the 5' RACE reads and lists one entry per CDR3 protein. Here the sample spans roughly 580,000 distinct CDR3 sequences, roughly 18% being singletons. This clonotype was recorded many times. The antigen remains unidentified. The specimen sequenced was PBMCs or a T cell subset sorted from them (not recorded which). The source of this sequence is an adult woman who had mild COVID-19 (a few samples of this study predate the infection). Cell type and time point are not known.

For the CDR3, the DNA is TGCGCCAGCAGCCGGACTAGCGGAACCTACGAGCAGTACTTC. It is translated as CASSRTSGTYEQYF. The J gene is TRBJ2-7, the V gene TRBV5-1; 10 nucleotides match TRBD2. The CDR3 contains 14 residues. V lost 4 bases to trimming and J lost 2 bases; unmatched junction nucleotides: 3. Germline assignment: CDR1 SGHRS and CDR2 YFSETQ.